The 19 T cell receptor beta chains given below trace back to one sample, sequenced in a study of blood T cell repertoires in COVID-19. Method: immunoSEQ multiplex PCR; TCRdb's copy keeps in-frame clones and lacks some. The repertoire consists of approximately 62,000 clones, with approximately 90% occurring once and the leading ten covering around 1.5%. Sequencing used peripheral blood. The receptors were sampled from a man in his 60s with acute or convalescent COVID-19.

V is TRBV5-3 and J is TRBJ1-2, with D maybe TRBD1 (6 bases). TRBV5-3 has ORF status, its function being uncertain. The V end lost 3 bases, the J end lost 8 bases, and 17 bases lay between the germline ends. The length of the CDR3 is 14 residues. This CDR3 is CARSSLQGEEGYTF. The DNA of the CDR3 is TGTGCCAGAAGCTCCTTACAGGGAGAAGAGGGCTACACCTTC.

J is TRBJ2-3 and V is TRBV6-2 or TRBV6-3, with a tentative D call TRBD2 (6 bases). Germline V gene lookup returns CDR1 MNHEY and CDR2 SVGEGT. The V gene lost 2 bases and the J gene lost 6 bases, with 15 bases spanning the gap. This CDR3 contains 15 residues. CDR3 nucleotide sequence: TGTGCCAGCAGTTACGGTAGCGGCGTTTTGGATACGCAGTATTTT. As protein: CASSYGSGVLDTQYF.

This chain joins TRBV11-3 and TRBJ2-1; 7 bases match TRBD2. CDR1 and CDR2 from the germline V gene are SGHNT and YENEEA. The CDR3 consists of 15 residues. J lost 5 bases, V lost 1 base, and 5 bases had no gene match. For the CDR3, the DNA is TGTGCCAGCAGCTTAGGAGCGGGGCGGGACAATGAGCAGTTCTTC. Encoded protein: CASSLGAGRDNEQFF. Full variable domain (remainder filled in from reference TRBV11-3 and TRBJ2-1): EAGVVQSPRYKIIEKKQPVAFWCNPISGHNTLYWYLQNLGQGPELLIRYENEEAVDDSQLPKDRFSAERLKGVDSTLKIQPAELGDSAVYLCASSLGAGRDNEQFFGPGTRLTVL.

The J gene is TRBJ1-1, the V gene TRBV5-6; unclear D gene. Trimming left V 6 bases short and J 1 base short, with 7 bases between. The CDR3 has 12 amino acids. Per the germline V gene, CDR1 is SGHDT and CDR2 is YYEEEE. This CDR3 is CASKRANTEAFF. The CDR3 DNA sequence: TGTGCCAGCAAGAGGGCGAACACTGAAGCTTTCTTT.

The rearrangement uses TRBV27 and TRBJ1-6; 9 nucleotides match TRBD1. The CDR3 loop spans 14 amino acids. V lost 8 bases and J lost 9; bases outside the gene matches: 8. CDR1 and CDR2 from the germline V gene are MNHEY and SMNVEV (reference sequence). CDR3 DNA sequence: TGTGCCAGCCAGACAGGGGGGTCGACTTCACCCCTCCACTTT. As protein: CASQTGGSTSPLHF.

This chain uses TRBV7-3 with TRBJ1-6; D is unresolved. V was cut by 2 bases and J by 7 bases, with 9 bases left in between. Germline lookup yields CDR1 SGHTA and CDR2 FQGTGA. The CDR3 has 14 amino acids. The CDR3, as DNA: TGTGCCAGCAGCTTACAGGCCCACAATTCACCCCTCCACTTT. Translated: CASSLQAHNSPLHF.

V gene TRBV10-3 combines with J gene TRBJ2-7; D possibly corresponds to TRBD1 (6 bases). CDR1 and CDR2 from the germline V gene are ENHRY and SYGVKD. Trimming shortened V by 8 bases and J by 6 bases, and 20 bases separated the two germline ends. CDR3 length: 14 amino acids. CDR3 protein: CAIRPGGSSTEQYF. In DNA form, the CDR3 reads TGTGCCATCCGCCCTGGGGGCAGTTCGACCGAGCAGTACTTC.

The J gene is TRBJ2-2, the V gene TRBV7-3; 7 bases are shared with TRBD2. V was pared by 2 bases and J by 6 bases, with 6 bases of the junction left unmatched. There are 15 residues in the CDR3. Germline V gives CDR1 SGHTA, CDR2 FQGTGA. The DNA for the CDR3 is TGTGCCAGCAGCTTATCAGGGAGGGAGTCCGGGGAGCTGTTTTTT. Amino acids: CASSLSGRESGELFF.

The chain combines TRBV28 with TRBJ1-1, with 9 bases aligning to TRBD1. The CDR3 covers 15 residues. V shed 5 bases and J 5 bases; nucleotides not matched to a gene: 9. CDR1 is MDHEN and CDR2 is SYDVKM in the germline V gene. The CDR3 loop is CASSRKQGARTEAFF. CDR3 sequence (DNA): TGTGCCAGCAGTCGAAAACAGGGGGCGCGAACTGAAGCTTTCTTT.

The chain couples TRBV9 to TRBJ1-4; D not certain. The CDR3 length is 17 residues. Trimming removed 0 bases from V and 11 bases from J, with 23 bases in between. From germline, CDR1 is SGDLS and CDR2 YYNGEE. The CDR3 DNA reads TGTGCCAGCAGCGTAGACCTCCGGGAACCACTTGGCAGTAAACTGTTTTTT. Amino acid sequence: CASSVDLREPLGSKLFF.

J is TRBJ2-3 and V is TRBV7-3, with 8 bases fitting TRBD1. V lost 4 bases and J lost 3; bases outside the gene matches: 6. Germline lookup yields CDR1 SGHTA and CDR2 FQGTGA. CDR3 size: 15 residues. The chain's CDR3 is CASSYGQGETDTQYF. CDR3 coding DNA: TGTGCCAGCAGCTACGGACAGGGAGAGACAGATACGCAGTATTTT.

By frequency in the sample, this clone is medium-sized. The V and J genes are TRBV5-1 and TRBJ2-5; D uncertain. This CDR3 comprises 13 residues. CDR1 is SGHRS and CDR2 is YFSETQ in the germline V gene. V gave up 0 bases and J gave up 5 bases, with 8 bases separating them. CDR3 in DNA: TGCGCCAGCAGCTTGGGAGGTCGCGAGACCCAGTACTTC. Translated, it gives CASSLGGRETQYF.

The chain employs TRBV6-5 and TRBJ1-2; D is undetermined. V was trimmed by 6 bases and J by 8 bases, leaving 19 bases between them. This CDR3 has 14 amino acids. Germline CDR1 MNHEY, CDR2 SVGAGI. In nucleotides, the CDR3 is TGTGCCAGCAGGGTAGGGAGTGCAATAGGGGGCTACACCTTC. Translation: CASRVGSAIGGYTF.

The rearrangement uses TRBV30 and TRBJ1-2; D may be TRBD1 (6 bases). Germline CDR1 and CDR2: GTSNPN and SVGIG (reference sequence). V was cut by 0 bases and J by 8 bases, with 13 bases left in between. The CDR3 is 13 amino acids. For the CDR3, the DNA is TGTGCCTGGAGTGTAAACAGGGACCGAGGCTACACCTTC. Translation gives CAWSVNRDRGYTF.

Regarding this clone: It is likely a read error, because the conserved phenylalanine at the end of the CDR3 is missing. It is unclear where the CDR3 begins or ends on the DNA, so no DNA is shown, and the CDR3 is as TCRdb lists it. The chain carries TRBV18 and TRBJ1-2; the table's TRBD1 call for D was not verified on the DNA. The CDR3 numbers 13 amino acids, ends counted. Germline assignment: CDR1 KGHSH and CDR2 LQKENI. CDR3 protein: CASSPDRDRAVLT.

The CDR3 region has the DNA TGCGCCAGCAGCTTGGGAGGACAGGCGACCTATGGCTACACCTTC. Protein: CASSLGGQATYGYTF. The rearrangement uses TRBV5-1 and TRBJ1-2, with 7 bases that match TRBD1. The CDR3 length is 15 residues. V lost 0 bases, J lost 4 bases, and 6 bases stayed unmatched. Germline lookup yields CDR1 SGHRS and CDR2 YFSETQ.

Here the CDR3 reads CASSPGGGGSPLHF. The DNA of the CDR3 is TGTGCCAGCTCACCAGGGGGCGGAGGTTCACCCCTCCACTTT. The chain couples TRBV18 to TRBJ1-6; tentative D call: TRBD1 (6 bases). Germline CDR1 KGHSH, CDR2 LQKENI. Trimming pared 2 bases from V and 9 bases from J, leaving 11 bases between. The CDR3 is 14 residues long.

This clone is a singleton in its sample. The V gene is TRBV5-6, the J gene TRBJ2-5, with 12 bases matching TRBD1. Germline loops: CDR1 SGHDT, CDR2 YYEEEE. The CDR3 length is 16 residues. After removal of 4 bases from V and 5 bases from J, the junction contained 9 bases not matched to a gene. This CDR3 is CASSHRDRGQVETQYF. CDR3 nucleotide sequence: TGTGCCAGCAGCCACCGGGACAGGGGGCAGGTGGAGACCCAGTACTTC.

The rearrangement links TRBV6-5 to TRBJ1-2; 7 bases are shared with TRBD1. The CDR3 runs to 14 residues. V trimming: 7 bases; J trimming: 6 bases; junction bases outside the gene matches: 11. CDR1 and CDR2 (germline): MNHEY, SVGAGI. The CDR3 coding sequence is TGTGCCAGCATTTCGACAGGGAATCGAAATGGCTACACCTTC. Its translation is CASISTGNRNGYTF.